This T cell receptor beta chain was sequenced in a study of CD8+ T cells in alopecia areata. In the study overall: Tofacitinib dosing lasted 6 to 18 months, which was then followed by 6 months off drug.

Regarding treatment: oral pan-JAK inhibitor, 5-10 mg twice daily. Reverse transcribed after extraction, RNA yielded cDNA as the sequencing template. Data came from immunoSEQ multiplex PCR; TCRdb stores just in-frame clones and leaves some out. The top ten clones hold 1.2% of a sample with roughly 220,000 clones, 66% of them seen once. The sequenced sample was CD4+ T cells sorted from blood, obtained between weeks 43 and 45, from a patient treated with tofacitinib. This sequence originates from a human donor with alopecia areata.

The CDR3 nucleotides read TGTGCCAGCAGCCAGGACAGCGGGACTAGCGGGGGCTACGAGCAGTACTTC. This codes for CASSQDSGTSGGYEQYF. The J gene is TRBJ2-7, the V gene TRBV7-9, with TRBD2 matching over 14 bases. V lost 5 bases and J lost 3; bases outside the gene matches: 9. CDR1 and CDR2 from the germline V gene are SEHNR and FQNEAQ (reference sequence). CDR3 size: 17 residues.